The 21 T cell receptor beta chains reported below all come from one sample, sequenced in a study of blood T cell repertoires in COVID-19. The method was immunoSEQ multiplex PCR; TCRdb's version includes in-frame clones alone and lacks a portion of them. Here the sample spans over 250,000 clones, 88% being singletons. The sample taken for sequencing was peripheral blood. All receptors come from a woman in her 30s with acute or convalescent COVID-19.

The genes are TRBV9 and TRBJ1-6; D gene ambiguous. Trimming cost V 0 bases and J 5 bases, with 9 bases left between them. CDR3 size: 15 residues. Germline CDR1 SGDLS, CDR2 YYNGEE. The CDR3 here is CASSVGGRDNSPLHF. The CDR3 region has the DNA TGTGCCAGCAGCGTAGGAGGGAGAGATAATTCACCCCTCCACTTT.

This chain uses TRBV9 with TRBJ2-5; TRBD2 matches at 7 bases. Germline CDR1 SGDLS, CDR2 YYNGEE. V shed 0 bases, J shed 1 base, and the junction held 9 bases outside the gene matches. This CDR3 has 17 amino acids. The chain's CDR3 is CASSVESAGGGQETQYF. The CDR3 nucleotides read TGTGCCAGCAGCGTAGAATCGGCAGGCGGGGGCCAAGAGACCCAGTACTTC.

This clone was counted a single time. This chain joins TRBV6-5 and TRBJ2-7; D might be TRBD2 (6 bases). Per the germline V gene, CDR1 is MNHEY and CDR2 is SVGAGI. Trimming removed 2 bases at V and 4 bases at J, with 9 bases between. This CDR3 spans 13 amino acids. CDR3 in amino acids: CASSYGREYEQYF. DNA of the CDR3: TGTGCCAGCAGTTACGGCCGGGAGTACGAGCAGTACTTC.

This rearrangement joins TRBV7-3 to TRBJ2-2; the match to TRBD2 covers 7 bases. The CDR3 is 16 residues long. Germline CDR1 is SGHTA and CDR2 is FQGTGA. The V segment lost 1 base and the J segment 6 bases; nucleotides outside the gene matches: 8. The CDR3 loop is CASSLMRRGRAGELFF. The CDR3 DNA reads TGTGCCAGCAGCTTAATGCGGCGCGGGAGAGCCGGGGAGCTGTTTTTT.

This clone was detected ten times or more. This sequence joins TRBV5-6 and TRBJ1-3, with 7 bases lining up with TRBD1. Germline loops: CDR1 SGHDT, CDR2 YYEEEE. The CDR3 runs to 14 residues. The V and J ends lost 4 bases and 1 base, in that order; junction bases with no gene match: 2. The CDR3 sequence is CASSRTGSGNTIYF. CDR3 DNA: TGTGCCAGCAGCCGGACAGGATCTGGAAACACCATATATTTT.

The rearrangement uses TRBV15 and TRBJ2-1, with 9 bases identical to TRBD2. The CDR3 is made up of 16 amino acids. With 1 base clipped from V and 4 bases from J, the junction kept 5 bases outside the gene matches. CDR1 and CDR2 (germline): LNHNV, YYDKDF (reference sequence). The CDR3 loop is CATSRGGLAGYNEQFF. CDR3 nucleotide sequence: TGTGCCACCAGCAGAGGGGGCCTAGCGGGATACAATGAGCAGTTCTTC.

This clone was observed a single time. The rearrangement uses TRBV9 and TRBJ2-7; the match to TRBD2 covers 16 bases. The V gene end was trimmed by 3 bases and the J gene end by 2 bases; junction bases not matched to a gene: 11. Germline CDR1 is SGDLS and CDR2 is YYNGEE. The CDR3 totals 19 residues. The CDR3, as DNA: TGTGCCAGCAGCGAGGGGACTAGCGGGAGGGCCTCGGGAACCTACGAGCAGTACTTC. Its protein is CASSEGTSGRASGTYEQYF.

The V call is TRBV12-3 or TRBV12-4, the J call TRBJ2-2; unclear D gene. There are 13 residues in the CDR3. V lost 3 bases and J lost 4, with 6 bases in between. For the CDR3, the DNA is TGTGCCAGCAGTTTCCTATCCACCGGGGAGCTGTTTTTT. This encodes CASSFLSTGELFF.

Only one count was recorded for this clone. The chain combines TRBV30 with TRBJ2-7; 10 bases are shared with TRBD1. Trimming took 0 bases from V and 3 from J; bases not matched to a gene: 8. The CDR3 extends over 16 amino acids. Germline CDR1 is GTSNPN and CDR2 is SVGIG (reference sequence). The CDR3 loop reads CAWSVPGQGGFYEQYF. CDR3 sequence (DNA): TGTGCCTGGAGTGTACCTGGACAGGGGGGGTTCTACGAGCAGTACTTC.

The V gene is TRBV25-1, the J gene TRBJ2-5; 9 bases align to TRBD2. Germline V gene data show CDR1 as MGHDK and CDR2 as SYGVNS. The ends lost 8 bases at V and 5 bases at J; junction bases unmatched: 6. This CDR3 has 13 amino acids. The CDR3 protein is CASLISGSETQYF. In DNA form, the CDR3 reads TGTGCCAGCCTTATTAGCGGGAGTGAGACCCAGTACTTC.

This chain uses TRBV7-8 with TRBJ2-3; 8 bases are shared with TRBD1. The V segment lost 1 base and the J segment 5 bases; nucleotides outside the gene matches: 5. The V gene's germline CDR1 is SGHVS and CDR2 FQNEAQ. There are 15 residues in the CDR3. CDR3 coding DNA: TGTGCCAGCAGCTTAGGGACAGGGCAGGGAGATACGCAGTATTTT. It codes for CASSLGTGQGDTQYF.

V gene TRBV13 combines with J gene TRBJ2-7; unclear D gene. The CDR3 length is 14 residues. Germline V gives CDR1 PRHDT, CDR2 FYEKMQ (reference sequence). The V end lost 0 bases, the J end lost 4 bases, and 10 bases lay between the germline ends. CDR3 residues: CASSLGSSDYEQYF. For the CDR3, the DNA is TGTGCCAGCAGCTTAGGCAGTTCTGATTACGAGCAGTACTTC. The whole variable domain, remainder taken from reference TRBV13 and TRBJ2-7, is AAGVIQSPRHLIKEKRETATLKCYPIPRHDTVYWYQQGPGQDPQFLISFYEKMQSDKGSIPDRFSAQQFSDYHSELNMSSLELGDSALYFCASSLGSSDYEQYFGPGTRLTVT.

The CDR3 sequence: CASSRATGTHEQYF. CDR3 DNA: TGCGCCAGCAGCCGGGCGACAGGCACCCACGAGCAGTACTTC. The gene calls are TRBV5-1 and TRBJ2-7, with D possibly matching TRBD1 (6 bases). This CDR3 contains 14 residues. V was pared by 4 bases and J by 5 bases, with 16 bases between. Germline CDR1 is SGHRS and CDR2 is YFSETQ.

The V gene is TRBV27, the J gene TRBJ2-2; 7 bases are a match to TRBD2. V lost 4 bases and J lost 6; bases outside the gene matches: 8. The CDR3 loop spans 15 amino acids. Germline V CDR1 and CDR2: MNHEY, SMNVEV (reference sequence). This chain's CDR3 is CASSSSSGFAGELFF. Written as DNA, the CDR3 is TGTGCCAGCAGTTCCTCTAGCGGCTTTGCCGGGGAGCTGTTTTTT.

The chain joins TRBV25-1 to TRBJ2-5; D gene ambiguous. V gave up 0 bases and J gave up 3 bases, with 5 bases separating them. Germline V gene sequence: CDR1 MGHDK, CDR2 SYGVNS. There are 13 residues in the CDR3. In DNA form, the CDR3 reads TGTGCCAGCAGTGAATATGGAGAAGAGACCCAGTACTTC. Translation gives CASSEYGEETQYF.

The chain carries TRBV29-1 and TRBJ2-1, with a possible D match to TRBD2 (5 bases). The CDR3 runs to 14 residues. CDR1 and CDR2 (germline): SQVTM, ANQGSEA. Between the trimmed V and J ends, which lost 5 bases and 0 bases, there was a span of 11 bases. The CDR3 region is CSVSGYPSYNEQFF. In DNA, the CDR3 is TGCAGCGTTTCGGGGTATCCCTCCTACAATGAGCAGTTCTTC.

This chain joins TRBV25-1 and TRBJ2-2; 8 nucleotides line up with TRBD2. After removal of 4 bases from V and 12 bases from J, the junction contained 13 bases not matched to a gene. This CDR3 is built from 15 residues. In germline, CDR1 is MGHDK, CDR2 SYGVNS. The CDR3 nucleotides read TGTGCCAGCAGTGGGGGACTAGATCGGGAGTGGAAGCTGTTTTTT. Encoded protein: CASSGGLDREWKLFF.

V usage is TRBV9 and J usage is TRBJ1-4; perhaps TRBD1 as D (5 bases). CDR1 is SGDLS, CDR2 YYNGEE, per germline. The CDR3 totals 16 residues. With 0 bases removed from V and 0 bases from J, the gap between germline ends came to 9 bases. CDR3 DNA: TGTGCCAGCAGCGTAGAGGGACTCGCAACTAATGAAAAACTGTTTTTT. Its translation: CASSVEGLATNEKLFF.

The rearrangement uses TRBV4-1 and TRBJ2-1, with 7 bases matching TRBD1. The germline gives CDR1 MGHRA, CDR2 YSYEKL. The junction had 7 bases not matched to a gene; V was cut back by 4 bases and J by 4 bases. The CDR3 runs to 15 residues. The CDR3 sequence: CASSLLLGQYNEQFF. The CDR3 nucleotides are TGCGCCAGCAGCCTACTCCTGGGACAGTACAATGAGCAGTTCTTC.

The chain links TRBV6-4 to TRBJ1-4; TRBD1 aligns across 8 bases. Germline V gives CDR1 MRHNA, CDR2 SNTAGT. There are 15 residues in the CDR3. Trimming removed 4 bases from V and 8 bases from J; junction bases left unmatched: 9. The CDR3 protein is CASSGSGGVNEKLFF. The CDR3 DNA reads as TGTGCCAGCAGTGGCTCAGGGGGCGTGAACGAAAAACTGTTTTTT.

The gene calls are TRBV19 and TRBJ2-2; D uncertain. Germline V lookup: CDR1 LNHDA, CDR2 SQIVND (reference sequence). The V end lost 7 bases, the J end lost 2 bases, and 11 bases lay between the germline ends. The CDR3 is 14 amino acids. The CDR3 coding sequence is TGTGCCAGTACGGTCATATTCAACACCGGGGAGCTGTTTTTT. Protein product: CASTVIFNTGELFF.